The T cell receptor beta chain described here comes from a study of T-cell reconstitution after alpha-beta-depleted transplantation in children. The table lists this clonotype with a few counts. Antigen: not known. Preparation of the TCRbeta library involved a method that used unique molecular identifiers. TCRdb fed the PCR reads into MiXCR, producing one record per CDR3 protein. Counted here are approximately 130,000 distinct CDR3 sequences, about 9.5% occurring once; the ten biggest clones make up approximately 25%. Findings and caveats of the study: Some patients showed high day-60 TCRbeta diversity, which derived from surviving recipient T cells and thymic progenitors. T-cell numbers and diversity one year post-transplant derived largely from freshly generated T cells. Alpha-beta T cells about two months after transplant reportedly derived from several hundred expanded graft clones.

The clonotype was recovered from a girl under three years old who had a stem cell transplant for combined immunodeficiency, so the T cells may come from the graft donor. The source material was PBMCs, mostly from graft donor cells, sampled 180 days after TCRalphabeta/CD19-depleted stem cell transplant.

CDR3 coding DNA: TGCAGTGCTAGAAGACAGGGGGCGCGTGGTGAGCAGTTCTTC. Protein: CSARRQGARGEQFF. The J gene is TRBJ2-1, the V gene TRBV20-1; 10 bases line up with TRBD1. The CDR3 extends over 14 amino acids. V lost 2 bases, J lost 9 bases, and 7 bases stayed unmatched. Germline V CDR1 and CDR2: DFQATT, SNEGSKA (reference sequence).